Each of the 25 T cell receptor beta chains below was sequenced from the same sample in a study of cytomegalovirus exposure and HLA in healthy donors. The PCR made use of 60 Vbeta and 13 Jbeta primers. The repertoire was sequenced with immunoSEQ multiplex PCR; TCRdb's copy has only in-frame clones and lacks some. The data contain around 190,000 clones, roughly 85% of them singletons. The sample consisted of PBMCs. These TCRs come from a woman in her fifties or sixties in good health and CMV-seronegative.

This sequence joins TRBV18 and TRBJ1-1; D is unresolved. The CDR3 has 13 residues. Germline CDR1 is KGHSH and CDR2 is LQKENI. Deletions cut 4 bases from V and 0 bases from J, with 6 bases between. The CDR3 DNA reads as TGTGCCAGCTCACTGGCAGTGAACACTGAAGCTTTCTTT. Its protein product is CASSLAVNTEAFF.

The chain uses TRBV5-5 and TRBJ1-2; 7 bases match TRBD1. V was clipped by 4 bases and J by 1 base; unmatched bases: 4. This CDR3 has 14 amino acids. The V gene's germline CDR1 is SGHKS and CDR2 YYEKEE (reference sequence). The CDR3 DNA sequence: TGTGCCAGCAGCGGGGGACAGATTAACTATGGCTACACCTTC. This gives the protein CASSGGQINYGYTF.

The chain carries TRBV5-1 and TRBJ2-3; D is perhaps TRBD2 (6 bases). The V and J ends lost 3 bases and 2 bases respectively, with 10 bases between them. CDR1 and CDR2 from the germline V gene are SGHRS and YFSETQ. The CDR3 is 14 amino acids. The CDR3 sequence: CASSSGTPTDTQYF. Here the CDR3 DNA reads TGCGCCAGCAGCTCCGGGACTCCCACAGATACGCAGTATTTT.

The V and J genes are TRBV9 and TRBJ2-7, with D unresolved. V lost 0 bases to trimming and J lost 2 bases, with 15 bases between them. The germline gives CDR1 SGDLS, CDR2 YYNGEE. The CDR3 length is 16 residues. The CDR3 loop reads CASSVVERRGTYEQYF. DNA for the CDR3: TGTGCCAGCAGCGTAGTGGAACGACGCGGAACCTACGAGCAGTACTTC.

The V call is TRBV7-2, the J call TRBJ2-3; 14 bases align to TRBD2. The junction had 6 bases not matched to a gene; V was cut back by 1 base and J by 6 bases. The CDR3 extends over 17 amino acids. CDR1 is SGHTA, CDR2 FQGNSA, per germline. The CDR3 sequence is CASSLGLAGGPRDTQYF. CDR3 nucleotide sequence: TGTGCCAGCAGCTTAGGACTAGCGGGAGGGCCGAGGGATACGCAGTATTTT.

V usage is TRBV5-4 and J usage is TRBJ1-1, with 10 bases that match TRBD1. J gave up 5 bases and V 1 base, and 5 bases lay outside the gene matches. Germline V CDR1 and CDR2: SGHNT, YYREEE (reference sequence). The CDR3 has 15 residues. CDR3 bases: TGTGCCAGCAGCTTGTCGCCGGACAGGGGGACTGAAGCTTTCTTT. It translates to CASSLSPDRGTEAFF.

The chain is built from TRBV18 and TRBJ2-7; D unclear. Germline CDR1 KGHSH, CDR2 LQKENI. This CDR3 is built from 13 residues. The V end was cut by 2 bases, the J end by 3 bases, with 8 bases between. The CDR3 DNA follows: TGTGCCAGCTCACCAATGGCCAACTACGAGCAGTACTTC. As protein: CASSPMANYEQYF.

The genes are TRBV21-1 and TRBJ2-5; TRBD2 reflects the table's D call only, with no check against the DNA. TRBV21-1 is designated a pseudogene. This CDR3 region has 15 residues. The CDR3 protein is CASSKKAATPETQYF. In DNA form, the CDR3 reads TGTGCCAGCAGCAAAAAGGCAGCGACCCCGGAGACCCAGTACTTC.

Only a few counts were recorded for this clone. The rearrangement uses TRBV14 and TRBJ2-3; the D gene is possibly TRBD1 (6 bases). V was shortened by 1 base and J by 7 bases, with 9 bases between the two germline ends. This CDR3 has 13 residues. From germline, CDR1 is SGHDN and CDR2 FVKESK. The CDR3 DNA reads TGTGCCAGCAGCCAAGCGGACAGTAATACGCAGTATTTT. Protein: CASSQADSNTQYF.

The V call is TRBV2, the J call TRBJ1-5; weak D call: TRBD1 (6 bases). The CDR3 has 17 residues. Germline V gene sequence: CDR1 SNHLY, CDR2 FYNNEI. Between the trimmed V and J ends, which lost 1 base and 4 bases, there was a span of 17 bases. CDR3 nucleotides: TGTGCCAGCAGTGAAGAAGGTGGCAGGGGTCGAAATCAGCCCCAGCATTTT. Its translation: CASSEEGGRGRNQPQHF.

The chain joins TRBV21-1 to TRBJ1-1; TRBD1, the table's D call, was not compared with the DNA. TRBV21-1 is reported as a pseudogene. This CDR3 region has 18 residues. The CDR3 is CASRGSRTGGDASTEAFF. The DNA of the CDR3 is TGTGCCAGCAGAGGGTCCAGGACAGGGGGTGACGCGAGCACTGAAGCTTTCTTT.

This chain connects TRBV7-2 to TRBJ2-7; TRBD2 aligns across 9 bases. The CDR3 has 16 residues. Trimming took 1 base from V and 2 from J; bases not matched to a gene: 6. The germline V gene encodes CDR1 SGHTA and CDR2 FQGNSA. CDR3 coding DNA: TGTGCCAGCAGCTTAGGGTCTAGCGGGGCCCCCTACGAGCAGTACTTC. Translating it yields CASSLGSSGAPYEQYF.

This clone was seen just once. V usage is TRBV19 and J usage is TRBJ1-2, with 12 positions matching TRBD1. The CDR3 is 16 residues long. V trimming: 5 bases; J trimming: 7 bases; junction bases outside the gene matches: 11. Germline CDR1 LNHDA, CDR2 SQIVND (reference sequence). CDR3 sequence reads: CASSPKPGQGASGYTF. In DNA form, the CDR3 reads TGTGCCAGTAGTCCGAAACCGGGACAGGGGGCGTCTGGCTACACCTTC.

The CDR3 loop is CASSYIQNEKLFF. DNA for the CDR3: TGTGCCAGCAGTTACATACAAAATGAAAAACTGTTTTTT. The chain is built from TRBV6-5 and TRBJ1-4; D unclear. CDR3 length equals 13 residues. The V and J ends lost 2 bases and 5 bases respectively, with 6 bases between them. Germline CDR1 reads MNHEY; CDR2 reads SVGAGI.

This clone was found a few times. The chain joins TRBV4-3 to TRBJ1-2; the match to TRBD1 covers 7 bases. Germline V gene sequence: CDR1 LGHNA, CDR2 YSLEER. The CDR3 loop spans 15 amino acids. V shed 0 bases, J shed 4 bases, and the junction held 5 bases outside the gene matches. The CDR3 region is CASSQEPQGVYGYTF. The CDR3 DNA follows: TGCGCCAGCAGCCAAGAACCGCAGGGGGTCTATGGCTACACCTTC.

V is TRBV4-2 and J is TRBJ2-2, with no clear D. V lost 1 base and J lost 3, with 9 bases in between. Germline lookup yields CDR1 LGHNA and CDR2 YNFKEQ. The CDR3 is 15 residues long. The CDR3 region has the DNA TGTGCCAGCAGCCAAGGCAAACCAGACACCGGGGAGCTGTTTTTT. This encodes CASSQGKPDTGELFF.

This rearrangement joins TRBV7-8 to TRBJ2-2; 12 positions agree with TRBD1. CDR3 size: 15 residues. Trimming at V came to 5 bases and at J to 7 bases, leaving 5 bases not matched to a gene. Germline CDR1 is SGHVS and CDR2 is FQNEAQ. The DNA for the CDR3 is TGTGCCAGCAGCACAAGGGACAGGGGGCGCGGGGAGCTGTTTTTT. Translating it yields CASSTRDRGRGELFF.

The chain has TRBV7-2 and TRBJ2-1, with a possible D match to TRBD1 (6 bases). V was trimmed by 7 bases and J by 9 bases, leaving 16 bases between them. Germline loops: CDR1 SGHTA, CDR2 FQGNSA. This CDR3 comprises 13 residues. The CDR3 sequence: CASITQVGGEQFF. As DNA, the CDR3 is TGTGCCAGCATCACTCAGGTAGGGGGTGAGCAGTTCTTC.

This chain connects TRBV28 to TRBJ2-1; possible D gene TRBD1, 6 bases. The CDR3 consists of 15 residues. Per the germline V gene, CDR1 is MDHEN and CDR2 is SYDVKM. Trimming took 6 bases from V and 2 from J, leaving 14 bases between them. DNA for the CDR3: TGTGCCAGCAGGGGGGCAGGGGCGACCTACAATGAGCAGTTCTTC. Amino acids: CASRGAGATYNEQFF.

V usage is TRBV5-4 and J usage is TRBJ1-4; 7 bases are a match to TRBD1. This CDR3 comprises 15 residues. In germline, CDR1 is SGHNT, CDR2 YYREEE (reference sequence). V shed 3 bases, J shed 7 bases, and the junction held 9 bases outside the gene matches. In DNA form, the CDR3 reads TGTGCCAGCAGCTCCGGACAGGCTGGAGGTGAAAAACTGTTTTTT. Its protein product is CASSSGQAGGEKLFF.

Notes on this clone: Sequence at one end of the junction differs from germline and may be a read error. The chain couples TRBV6-6 to TRBJ2-7; 12 positions agree with TRBD1. Germline CDR1 is MNHNY and CDR2 is SVGAGI (reference sequence). The length of the CDR3 is 13 residues. The CDR3 sequence: CASSYGGQGARDF. The CDR3 region has the DNA TGTGCCAGCAGTTACGGGGGACAGGGGGCAAGGGACTTC.

The CDR3 here is CASTSGFNEQYF. The CDR3 DNA reads TGTGCCAGCACGTCCGGGTTCAACGAGCAGTACTTC. The gene calls are TRBV2 and TRBJ2-7; D ambiguous. There are 12 residues in the CDR3. The germline CDR1 and CDR2 sequences are SNHLY and FYNNEI. Trimming stripped 7 bases from V and 5 bases from J, with 12 bases between.

V is TRBV30 and J is TRBJ1-5; 9 nucleotides line up with TRBD1. The CDR3 consists of 16 residues. Germline CDR1 GTSNPN, CDR2 SVGIG (reference sequence). With 2 bases clipped from V and 6 bases from J, the junction kept 11 bases outside the gene matches. CDR3 sequence reads: CAWSRTGGSASQPQHF. CDR3 coding DNA: TGTGCCTGGAGTCGCACAGGGGGCTCGGCGAGTCAGCCCCAGCATTTT. The complete variable domain, with remaining parts taken from reference TRBV30 and TRBJ1-5, reads SQTIHQWPATLVQPVGSPLSLECTVEGTSNPNLYWYRQAAGRGLQLLFYSVGIGQISSEVPQNLSASRPQDRQFILSSKKLLLSDSGFYLCAWSRTGGSASQPQHFGDGTRLSIL.

CDR3 coding DNA: TGTGCCAGCTCCCCTAACAGCTTCTCTGGGGCCAACGTCCTGACTTTC. Translated: CASSPNSFSGANVLTF. The rearrangement uses TRBV18 and TRBJ2-6; D unclear. The germline V gene has CDR1 KGHSH and CDR2 LQKENI. Trimming cost V 6 bases and J 0 bases, with 12 bases left between them. There are 16 residues in the CDR3.

The rearrangement links TRBV7-2 to TRBJ2-5; tentative D call: TRBD2 (5 bases). Germline V gives CDR1 SGHTA, CDR2 FQGNSA. This CDR3 has 15 residues. V was trimmed by 6 bases and J by 3 bases, leaving 17 bases between them. The DNA of the CDR3 is TGTGCCAGCAGGGGTGGAGGACGCTGGGAAGAGACCCAGTACTTC. The encoded protein is CASRGGGRWEETQYF.